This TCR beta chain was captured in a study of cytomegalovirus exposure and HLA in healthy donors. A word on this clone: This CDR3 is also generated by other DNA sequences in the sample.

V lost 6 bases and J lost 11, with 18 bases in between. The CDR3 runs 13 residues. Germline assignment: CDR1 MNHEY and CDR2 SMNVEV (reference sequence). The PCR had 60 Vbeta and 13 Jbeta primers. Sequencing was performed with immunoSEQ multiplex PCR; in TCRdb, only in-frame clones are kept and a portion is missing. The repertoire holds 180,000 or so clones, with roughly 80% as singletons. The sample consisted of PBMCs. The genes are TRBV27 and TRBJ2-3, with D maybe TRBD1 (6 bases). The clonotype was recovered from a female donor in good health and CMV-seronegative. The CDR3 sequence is CASRPNRARGQYF. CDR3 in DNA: TGTGCCAGCAGACCCAACAGGGCCCGGGGGCAGTATTTT.